This passage covers 27 T cell receptor beta chains from one sample sequenced in a study of graft-versus-host responses after intestinal transplantation. Plating combined approximately 200,000 CFSE-labeled responder cells with approximately 200,000 irradiated, violet-dye-labeled stimulator cells. Data came from immunoSEQ multiplex PCR; TCRdb stores just in-frame clones and leaves some out. The table records under 15,000 clones, approximately 36% of them present only once. The sequenced sample was alloreactive CD8+ T cells from a mixed lymphocyte reaction culture, obtained before intestinal transplant. Stated subset: CFSE-low proliferating T cells sorted from approximately six-day pre-transplant mixed lymphocyte reaction (GvH or HvG direction). The source is a human patient who received an intestinal transplant.

V and J are TRBV4-3 and TRBJ1-1, with TRBD1 matching over 7 bases. The trim removed 1 base at V and 3 bases at J, leaving 5 bases unmatched. The CDR3 runs to 15 residues. From germline, CDR1 is LGHNA and CDR2 YSLEER. The CDR3 reads CASSQGRGPDTEAFF. The CDR3 nucleotides read TGCGCCAGCAGCCAAGGGAGGGGGCCCGACACTGAAGCTTTCTTT.

This chain joins TRBV6-1 and TRBJ1-2; TRBD1 aligns across 7 bases. V dropped 6 bases and J dropped 3; count of bases not matched to a gene: 7. The CDR3 runs 14 residues. From germline, CDR1 is MNHNS and CDR2 SASEGT. The CDR3 sequence: CASSETGPDYGYTF. The CDR3 DNA is TGTGCCAGCAGCGAGACAGGGCCAGACTATGGCTACACCTTC.

Points on this clone: At one boundary the junction diverges from the germline segment, which might be a read error. The gene calls are TRBV2 and TRBJ1-1; TRBD1 matches at 9 bases. The CDR3 contains 14 residues. Germline assignment: CDR1 SNHLY and CDR2 FYNNEI. The CDR3 DNA follows: TGTGCCAGCAGGGAAGACAGGGGGGTAATCATGGCTTTCTTT. Protein: CASREDRGVIMAFF.

This chain connects TRBV27 to TRBJ1-6; no clear D gene. Germline V gene data show CDR1 as MNHEY and CDR2 as SMNVEV (reference sequence). CDR3 size: 15 residues. With 3 bases removed from V and 7 bases from J, the gap between germline ends came to 13 bases. CDR3 protein: CASSFRANGNSPLHF. The DNA of the CDR3 is TGTGCCAGCAGTTTCCGAGCAAATGGGAATTCACCCCTCCACTTT.

The V call is TRBV7-9, the J call TRBJ1-1; D not resolved. Trimming left V 3 bases short and J 2 bases short, with 10 bases between. This CDR3 spans 14 amino acids. CDR1 is SEHNR, CDR2 FQNEAQ, per germline (reference sequence). The CDR3 DNA reads as TGTGCCAGCAGCTTGGTTTTAGGAAACACTGAAGCTTTCTTT. It codes for CASSLVLGNTEAFF.

The genes are TRBV13 and TRBJ1-1; D call uncertain. Germline V CDR1 and CDR2: PRHDT, FYEKMQ (reference sequence). The CDR3 loop spans 13 amino acids. Trimming removed 2 bases from V and 0 bases from J, with 4 bases in between. CDR3 loop: CASSLNMNTEAFF. CDR3 DNA: TGTGCCAGCAGCTTAAACATGAACACTGAAGCTTTCTTT.

This clone was detected a few times. The V gene is TRBV7-7, the J gene TRBJ2-5; 11 bases align to TRBD1. This CDR3 contains 15 residues. J lost 5 bases, V lost 4 bases, and 6 bases had no gene match. Germline V gene sequence: CDR1 SSHAT, CDR2 FNYEAQ (reference sequence). The CDR3 sequence: CASSSPGQGVETQYF. The CDR3 bases are TGTGCCAGCAGCTCACCGGGACAGGGGGTGGAGACCCAGTACTTC.

This clone is categorized as medium-sized. Other DNA sequences within the sample encode an identical CDR3. This chain uses TRBV29-1 with TRBJ2-1, with D possibly TRBD2 on 5 matching bases. This CDR3 region has 12 residues. Trimming removed 6 bases from V and 4 bases from J, with 10 bases in between. Germline lookup yields CDR1 SQVTM and CDR2 ANQGSEA. CDR3 in amino acids: CSVEEVYNEQFF. The CDR3, as DNA: TGCAGCGTGGAGGAAGTGTACAATGAGCAGTTCTTC.

This clone was picked up a small number of times. V gene TRBV6-5 combines with J gene TRBJ1-2; possibly TRBD1 for D (6 bases). The CDR3 is made up of 15 amino acids. Trimming left V 5 bases short and J 7 bases short, with 20 bases between. Germline CDR1 is MNHEY and CDR2 is SVGAGI. The CDR3 reads CASSATGAAGLGYTF. DNA for the CDR3: TGTGCCAGCAGTGCGACAGGTGCGGCTGGTCTTGGCTACACCTTC.

Judged by abundance, this clone is medium-sized. V and J are TRBV19 and TRBJ2-7; D is tentatively TRBD1 or TRBD2 (6 bases each). V was pared by 3 bases and J by 6 bases, with 12 bases between. CDR1 and CDR2 from the germline V gene are LNHDA and SQIVND (reference sequence). This CDR3 is 13 amino acids long. The CDR3 reads CASSIWGAGEQYF. The CDR3, as DNA: TGTGCCAGTAGTATTTGGGGGGCTGGCGAGCAGTACTTC.

The chain uses TRBV4-1 and TRBJ2-1; D may be TRBD2 (6 bases). The CDR3 contains 16 residues. The germline CDR1 and CDR2 sequences are MGHRA and YSYEKL. The germline V and J ends were trimmed by 1 base and 2 bases, with 12 bases remaining between them. In DNA form, the CDR3 reads TGCGCCAGCAGCCAAGGGGGACTCCTAACCTACAATGAGCAGTTCTTC. As protein: CASSQGGLLTYNEQFF.

The chain is built from TRBV2 and TRBJ1-5; no definite D call. This CDR3 has 15 residues. The germline CDR1 and CDR2 sequences are SNHLY and FYNNEI. V lost 3 bases, J lost 0 bases, and 9 bases lay in between. This chain's CDR3 is CASSEGSHSNQPQHF. DNA of the CDR3: TGTGCCAGCAGTGAGGGCAGTCATAGCAATCAGCCCCAGCATTTT.

The sample holds a few counts of this clone. The J gene is TRBJ2-2, the V gene TRBV10-3; D call uncertain. The CDR3 is 18 amino acids. The germline CDR1 and CDR2 sequences are ENHRY and SYGVKD. V was pared by 0 bases and J by 7 bases, with 21 bases between. DNA for the CDR3: TGTGCCATCAGTGAGTCACATTACGCAGGACCCCAGTACGGGGAGCTGTTTTTT. Translated: CAISESHYAGPQYGELFF.

The chain has TRBV11-1 and TRBJ2-7; 10 nucleotides align to TRBD1. J gave up 2 bases and V 5 bases, and 3 bases lay outside the gene matches. The CDR3 is made up of 14 amino acids. Germline lookup yields CDR1 SGHAT and CDR2 FQDESV (reference sequence). The CDR3 DNA is TGTGCCAGCAGCGTAGGACAGGGGGCCTACGAGCAGTACTTC. It codes for CASSVGQGAYEQYF.

The rearrangement joins TRBV6-1 to TRBJ2-5; 12 bases are shared with TRBD2. V trimming: 4 bases; J trimming: 5 bases; junction bases outside the gene matches: 5. This CDR3 has 15 residues. Germline V gene lookup returns CDR1 MNHNS and CDR2 SASEGT. CDR3 sequence (DNA): TGTGCCAGCAGTGGACTAGCGGGGGTTCTGGAGACCCAGTACTTC. It encodes CASSGLAGVLETQYF.

The chain uses TRBV7-9 and TRBJ2-1; maybe TRBD1 (5 bases). Trimming took 1 base from V and 7 from J, leaving 8 bases between them. In germline, CDR1 is SEHNR, CDR2 FQNEAQ (reference sequence). The CDR3 length is 13 residues. The CDR3 reads CASSLEGLNEQFF. The CDR3 nucleotides are TGTGCCAGCAGCTTAGAGGGGTTAAATGAGCAGTTCTTC.

Only a few counts were recorded for this clone. The V gene is TRBV6-5, the J gene TRBJ1-5; no reliable D call. This CDR3 is 14 amino acids long. In germline, CDR1 is MNHEY, CDR2 SVGAGI. Trimming cost V 10 bases and J 3 bases, with 16 bases left between them. CDR3: CAISEFTSNQPQHF. The CDR3 region has the DNA TGTGCCATCTCCGAATTTACATCCAATCAGCCCCAGCATTTT.

V is TRBV19 and J is TRBJ1-3; TRBD1 might be the D (5 bases). Per germline, CDR1 LNHDA and CDR2 SQIVND (reference sequence). The CDR3 runs to 16 residues. Trimming left V 1 base short and J 0 bases short, with 10 bases between. The CDR3 here is CASSIGQGYSGNTIYF. As DNA, the CDR3 is TGTGCCAGTAGTATAGGTCAGGGTTACTCTGGAAACACCATATATTTT. The full variable domain, with the rest looked up from reference TRBV19 and TRBJ1-3, is DGGITQSPKYLFRKEGQNVTLSCEQNLNHDAMYWYRQDPGQGLRLIYYSQIVNDFQKGDIAEGYSVSREKKESFPLTVTSAQKNPTAFYLCASSIGQGYSGNTIYFGEGSWLTVV.

This clone appeared a single time. The chain links TRBV7-9 to TRBJ2-1, with 7 bases matching TRBD2. This CDR3 spans 17 amino acids. Germline V gives CDR1 SEHNR, CDR2 FQNEAQ (reference sequence). J gave up 3 bases and V 4 bases, and 12 bases lay outside the gene matches. CDR3 sequence (DNA): TGTGCCAGCAGCTCCCCGGCGGCGGGGGACCTCTACAATGAGCAGTTCTTC. This gives the protein CASSSPAAGDLYNEQFF.

V gene TRBV19 combines with J gene TRBJ2-7; no reliable D call. This CDR3 comprises 14 residues. The V gene's germline CDR1 is LNHDA and CDR2 SQIVND (reference sequence). Trimming removed 6 bases from V and 2 bases from J, with 14 bases in between. The CDR3 is CASSPLDGAYEQYF. DNA of the CDR3: TGTGCCAGTAGCCCTCTGGACGGAGCCTACGAGCAGTACTTC.

This chain links TRBV15 with TRBJ2-7, with 11 nucleotides matching TRBD2. Germline CDR1 LNHNV, CDR2 YYDKDF (reference sequence). The J segment lost 2 bases and the V segment lost 5 bases, leaving 11 bases of the junction unmatched. CDR3 length: 17 residues. This CDR3 is CATSRAIPSGGTYEQYF. The DNA for the CDR3 is TGTGCCACCAGCCGCGCGATACCTAGCGGGGGGACCTACGAGCAGTACTTC.

This CDR3 reads CASSFARAGTEAFF. For the CDR3, the DNA is TGTGCCAGCAGCTTTGCAAGGGCAGGCACTGAAGCTTTCTTT. The gene calls are TRBV16 and TRBJ1-1; D remains unclear. The V gene lost 5 bases and the J gene lost 4 bases, with 14 bases spanning the gap. From germline, CDR1 is KGHSY and CDR2 FQNENV. This CDR3 is built from 14 residues.

This clone appeared a few times. The chain recombines TRBV7-8 with TRBJ2-5; D unclear. Germline CDR1 is SGHVS and CDR2 is FQNEAQ. The CDR3 consists of 14 residues. V lost 5 bases to trimming and J lost 5 bases, with 15 bases between them. Here the CDR3 reads CASSPGGIRETQYF. As DNA, the CDR3 is TGTGCCAGCAGCCCAGGTGGTATCCGGGAGACCCAGTACTTC.

The chain uses TRBV6-1 and TRBJ1-1; D unclear. Germline V gene sequence: CDR1 MNHNS, CDR2 SASEGT. The V end was cut by 3 bases, the J end by 7 bases, with 9 bases between. The CDR3 is 12 amino acids. CDR3 residues: CASSEDLFEAFF. The CDR3 DNA sequence: TGTGCCAGCAGTGAGGACCTCTTTGAAGCTTTCTTT.

The CDR3 sequence: CASSVGGRPDTQYF. CDR3 bases: TGTGCCAGCAGCGTAGGAGGTAGGCCAGATACGCAGTATTTT. The chain carries TRBV9 and TRBJ2-3; D remains unclear. V shed 0 bases and J shed 4 bases, with 9 bases lying between them. CDR3 size: 14 residues. Germline CDR1 and CDR2: SGDLS and YYNGEE.

The rearrangement links TRBV27 to TRBJ2-7; 13 nucleotides agree with TRBD2. This CDR3 has 15 residues. Germline CDR1 and CDR2: MNHEY and SMNVEV (reference sequence). V was pared by 4 bases and J by 2 bases, with 2 bases of the junction left unmatched. CDR3 DNA sequence: TGTGCCAGCAGTTGGACTAGCGGGGGCCCCTACGAGCAGTACTTC. It is translated as CASSWTSGGPYEQYF.

This clone was counted between two and nine times. V and J are TRBV6-1 and TRBJ1-5; no firm D call. The ends were cut back, 5 bases at V and 0 bases at J, with 8 bases in the middle. Germline V CDR1 and CDR2: MNHNS, SASEGT. CDR3 length: 14 amino acids. The CDR3 loop reads CASSYVYSNQPQHF. Written as DNA, the CDR3 is TGTGCCAGCAGTTATGTTTATAGCAATCAGCCCCAGCATTTT.